This is a list of T cell receptor beta chains from one sample in a study of blood T cell repertoires in COVID-19. Profiled with immunoSEQ multiplex PCR; TCRdb holds only in-frame clones, not every one. The data hold 90,000 to 150,000 clones, with about nine tenths observed a single time. The sequencing sample was made of peripheral blood. All receptors come from a human donor in a cohort sampled during active COVID-19. Each CDR3 is given with its conserved first and last residue. The D gene is left open where the match is weak. For some rows the clone size is stated as once, few or many, or as a class when expanded; others skip it.

v_gene	d_gene	j_gene	abundance	CDR3aa	CDR3nt
TRBV7-2	TRBD1	TRBJ1-4	-	CASSLGQGPSNEKLFF	TGTGCCAGCAGCTTGGGACAGGGCCCCTCTAATGAAAAACTGTTTTTT
TRBV18	TRBD1	TRBJ1-6	-	CASSPTGDGNSPLHF	TGTGCCAGCTCACCAACAGGGGATGGGAATTCACCCCTCCACTTT
TRBV7-9	-	TRBJ1-2	-	CASSLAGGNYGYTF	TGTGCCAGCAGCTTAGCCGGAGGTAACTATGGCTACACCTTC
TRBV5-1	TRBD2	TRBJ2-1	once	CASSWGTSGRNYEQFF	TGCGCCAGCAGCTGGGGTACTAGCGGGAGAAACTATGAGCAGTTCTTC
TRBV6-5	-	TRBJ1-5	-	CASRTRESPQHF	TGTGCCAGCAGAACTAGAGAATCGCCCCAGCATTTT
TRBV7-3	-	TRBJ2-2	-	CASSPGTKHTGELFF	TGTGCCAGCAGCCCCGGGACAAAACACACCGGGGAGCTGTTTTTT
TRBV19	TRBD1	TRBJ1-1	-	CASRNDRANTEAFF	TGTGCCAGTAGAAACGACAGGGCGAACACTGAAGCTTTCTTT
TRBV27	TRBD2	TRBJ2-7	-	CASSIRTSGSKSYEQYF	TGTGCCAGCAGTATCCGGACTAGCGGGAGTAAGTCCTACGAGCAGTACTTC
TRBV12-3/TRBV12-4	-	TRBJ2-7	-	CASSLRDTYEQYF	TGTGCCAGCAGTCTCCGGGACACCTACGAGCAGTACTTC
TRBV25-1	-	TRBJ1-1	-	CASSEYGGYRDTEAFF	TGTGCCAGCAGTGAATATGGGGGTTACAGGGACACTGAAGCTTTCTTT
TRBV30	-	TRBJ2-3	once	CAWRDTDTQYF	TGTGCCTGGAGGGACACGGATACGCAGTATTTT
TRBV7-3	-	TRBJ2-2	few	CASTLDSNTGELFF	TGTGCCAGCACGCTGGACAGTAACACCGGGGAGCTGTTTTTT
TRBV19	TRBD2	TRBJ2-3	-	CASSILGLALGPQTSTDTQYF	TGTGCCAGTAGTATTCTGGGACTAGCTCTAGGTCCCCAAACTAGCACAGATACGCAGTATTTT
TRBV15	TRBD1	TRBJ1-5	-	CATSTGQGGNQPQHF	TGTGCCACCAGCACCGGACAGGGAGGCAATCAGCCCCAGCATTTT
TRBV5-6	TRBD1	TRBJ2-4	-	CASSLIQQGLMHF	TGTGCCAGCAGCTTGATTCAACAGGGGCTTATGCACTTC
TRBV20-1	TRBD1	TRBJ1-2	-	CTTPGQGAYTF	TGCACAACCCCGGGACAGGGAGCCTACACCTTC
TRBV7-8	-	TRBJ1-1	-	CASSSYRRNTEAFF	TGTGCCAGCAGCTCATACAGGAGGAACACTGAAGCTTTCTTT
TRBV10-3	TRBD1	TRBJ1-4	-	CAISESVKTGGLEKLFF	TGTGCCATCAGTGAGTCGGTGAAGACAGGGGGGTTGGAAAAACTGTTTTTT
TRBV9	TRBD2	TRBJ2-2	-	CASSPRVVAGSTGELFF	TGTGCCAGCAGCCCCCGTGTAGTAGCGGGATCCACCGGGGAGCTGTTTTTT
TRBV14	-	TRBJ2-3	-	CASSQERRDTQYF	TGTGCCAGCAGCCAAGAAAGGAGAGATACGCAGTATTTT
TRBV5-5	TRBD2	TRBJ2-2	-	CASPLGLAGGPFLNTGELFF	TGTGCCAGCCCCCTTGGACTAGCGGGAGGCCCCTTTTTGAACACCGGGGAGCTGTTTTTT
TRBV18	-	TRBJ1-5	-	CASSRTDSNQPQHF	TGTGCCAGCTCACGGACAGATAGCAATCAGCCCCAGCATTTT
TRBV6-2/TRBV6-3	TRBD1	TRBJ2-7	-	CASSEGQYYEQYF	TGTGCCAGCAGTGAGGGACAGTACTACGAGCAGTACTTC
TRBV5-1	-	TRBJ2-5	once	CASSLGLRGTETQYF	TGCGCCAGCAGCTTAGGTCTCCGGGGAACGGAGACCCAGTACTTC
TRBV5-1	-	TRBJ1-4	-	CASSLGQRGEKLFF	TGCGCCAGCAGCTTGGGGCAGAGAGGTGAAAAACTGTTTTTT
TRBV5-1	TRBD2	TRBJ2-4	once	CASSTGPGTSGGYIQYF	TGCGCCAGCAGCACAGGACCCGGGACTAGCGGGGGGTACATTCAGTACTTC
TRBV7-6	TRBD2	TRBJ2-1	-	CASSLSAGTLYNEQFF	TGTGCCAGCAGCTTATCAGCGGGGACCCTCTACAATGAGCAGTTCTTC
TRBV19	-	TRBJ1-2	-	CASSTVYGYTF	TGTGCCAGTAGTACGGTCTATGGCTACACCTTC
TRBV5-5	TRBD1	TRBJ1-1	-	CASSWDRNTEAFF	TGTGCCAGCAGCTGGGACAGAAACACTGAAGCTTTCTTT
TRBV3-1/TRBV3-2	-	TRBJ1-3	few	CASRPTVTDGNTIYF	TGTGCCAGCAGACCCACAGTTACCGATGGAAACACCATATATTTT
TRBV7-3	TRBD1	TRBJ1-6	-	CASSSGTGGSPLHF	TGTGCCAGCAGTTCCGGGACAGGCGGCTCACCCCTCCACTTT
TRBV6-6	-	TRBJ1-1	-	CASSYNGQMNTEAFF	TGTGCCAGCAGTTACAACGGACAGATGAACACTGAAGCTTTCTTT
TRBV27	-	TRBJ2-7	once	CASSLFPQSTYEQYF	TGTGCCAGCAGTTTATTCCCCCAGTCAACCTACGAGCAGTACTTC
TRBV11-3	-	TRBJ1-2	-	CASSPGGQRYTF	TGTGCCAGCAGCCCAGGTGGACAGCGCTACACCTTC
TRBV11-2	-	TRBJ1-2	once	CASSLGGSYGYTF	TGTGCCAGCAGCTTAGGCGGTTCCTATGGCTACACCTTC
TRBV5-1	-	TRBJ1-1	-	CASSFPGSRDTEAFF	TGCGCCAGCAGCTTTCCCGGTTCGAGGGACACTGAAGCTTTCTTT
TRBV5-1	TRBD1	TRBJ2-2	-	CASSLGQGAENTGELFF	TGCGCCAGCAGCTTGGGACAGGGGGCGGAGAACACCGGGGAGCTGTTTTTT
TRBV5-4	TRBD1	TRBJ2-5	-	CASSFGTGVGGTQYF	TGTGCCAGCAGCTTCGGGACAGGGGTCGGGGGGACCCAGTACTTC
TRBV2	TRBD2	TRBJ2-2	-	CASSESSGRFTGELFF	TGTGCCAGCAGTGAGTCTAGCGGGAGGTTTACCGGGGAGCTGTTTTTT
TRBV18	TRBD1	TRBJ2-2	-	CASSPRQGDTGELFF	TGTGCCAGCTCACCCCGACAGGGGGACACCGGGGAGCTGTTTTTT
TRBV29-1	TRBD2	TRBJ2-7	-	CSVPTITSGTTYEQYF	TGCAGCGTTCCGACTATAACTAGCGGGACAACCTACGAGCAGTACTTC
TRBV6-5	TRBD1	TRBJ1-1	-	CASSWRGQNTEAFF	TGTGCCAGCAGTTGGAGGGGGCAGAACACTGAAGCTTTCTTT
TRBV5-1	TRBD1	TRBJ1-2	few	CASRPGQGNYYGYTF	TGCGCCAGCAGACCGGGACAGGGGAATTACTATGGCTACACCTTC
TRBV5-5	-	TRBJ2-7	-	CASSFVTTEQYF	TGTGCCAGCAGCTTTGTAACTACCGAGCAGTACTTC
TRBV2	TRBD2	TRBJ2-5	few	CASNALAGGPETQYF	TGTGCCAGCAACGCTTTAGCGGGAGGGCCGGAGACCCAGTACTTC
TRBV11-3	-	TRBJ1-5	-	CASSLTQYQPQHF	TGTGCCAGCAGCCTCACGCAGTATCAGCCCCAGCATTTT
TRBV25-1	-	TRBJ2-1	-	CASSESSRGGFDEQFF	TGTGCCAGCAGTGAATCCTCACGAGGCGGTTTTGATGAGCAGTTCTTC
TRBV11-2	TRBD2	TRBJ2-1	-	CASSHGTSGARSYNEQFF	TGTGCCAGCAGCCACGGGACTAGCGGGGCTCGCTCCTACAATGAGCAGTTCTTC
TRBV7-9	TRBD2	TRBJ2-1	-	CASSYSTSGAYNEQFF	TGTGCCAGCAGCTATTCGACTAGCGGAGCCTACAATGAGCAGTTCTTC
TRBV4-2	TRBD2	TRBJ2-7	-	CASSHLFSGEGYEQYF	TGTGCCAGCAGCCACCTCTTTAGCGGGGAAGGCTACGAGCAGTACTTC
TRBV2	-	TRBJ1-1	-	CASSRQNGGLREAFF	TGTGCCAGCAGTCGCCAGAACGGGGGGCTACGTGAAGCTTTCTTT
TRBV29-1	-	TRBJ2-1	-	CSVEEDSNEQFF	TGCAGCGTTGAAGAGGACAGCAATGAGCAGTTCTTC
TRBV5-6	-	TRBJ1-3	few	CASSLRGFGNTIYF	TGTGCCAGCAGCTTAAGGGGGTTTGGAAACACCATATATTTT
TRBV15	-	TRBJ1-5	-	CATSTRGGSHQPQHF	TGTGCCACCAGCACGAGGGGGGGATCGCATCAGCCCCAGCATTTT
TRBV5-1	-	TRBJ1-1	-	CASSLGVSDTEAFF	TGCGCCAGCAGCTTGGGAGTTTCGGACACTGAAGCTTTCTTT
TRBV6-5	-	TRBJ1-1	-	CASSRRDEAFF	TGTGCCAGCAGTAGACGGGATGAAGCTTTCTTT
TRBV7-6	-	TRBJ2-1	-	CASSLLRDEQFF	TGTGCCAGCAGCTTATTGCGTGATGAGCAGTTCTTC
TRBV25-1	TRBD1	TRBJ2-7	-	CASSGSTGVLSYEQYF	TGTGCCAGCAGTGGATCGACAGGGGTGTTATCCTACGAGCAGTACTTC
TRBV5-1	-	TRBJ1-1	-	CASSLRGGYEAFF	TGCGCCAGCAGCCTCAGGGGTGGCTATGAAGCTTTCTTT